Each of the 25 T cell receptor beta chains below was sequenced from the same sample in a study of human T cells and chemical hapten exposure. Each CDR3 protein is one row after TCRdb ran MiXCR on the RACE reads. The sample contains 300,000 to 350,000 distinct CDR3 sequences, approximately 6.3% of which appear only once. Noted time point: patch test 1, 2 weeks after DPC sensitization. Treatment indicated: therapeutic diphenylcyclopropenone sensitization with weekly scalp DPC. The material was whole blood, obtained in connection with sensitization to the hapten diphenylcyclopropenone (DPC). Receptors originate from a woman in her late teens or twenties with alopecia areata. Some clones in this sample may be carry-over from other donors' samples.

This clonotype has at least ten counts. The CDR3 loop is CSVEVGGSYEQYF. The CDR3 DNA sequence: TGCAGCGTTGAGGTGGGGGGCTCCTACGAGCAGTACTTC. V usage is TRBV29-1 and J usage is TRBJ2-7; perhaps TRBD2 as D (6 bases). Trimming cost V 3 bases and J 0 bases, with 9 bases left between them. The CDR3 runs 13 residues. In germline, CDR1 is SQVTM, CDR2 ANQGSEA.

This chain uses TRBV6-1 with TRBJ1-4; 7 nucleotides line up with TRBD1. The CDR3 is 14 amino acids. Germline V gives CDR1 MNHNS, CDR2 SASEGT. The V and J ends lost 7 bases and 8 bases, in that order; junction bases with no gene match: 10. This CDR3 is CASIGTAEDEKLFF. CDR3 nucleotide sequence: TGTGCCAGCATTGGGACAGCGGAGGACGAAAAACTGTTTTTT.

This clonotype has only a few counts. This chain uses TRBV6-5 with TRBJ1-5; no reliable D call. The germline V gene encodes CDR1 MNHEY and CDR2 SVGAGI. This CDR3 has 12 amino acids. The V end lost 0 bases, the J end lost 9 bases, and 6 bases lay between the germline ends. The CDR3 loop reads CASSYSPPPQHF. The CDR3 DNA sequence: TGTGCCAGCAGTTACTCGCCCCCGCCCCAGCATTTT.

The genes are TRBV29-1 and TRBJ1-1; perhaps TRBD1 as D (6 bases). V dropped 1 base and J dropped 9 bases, with 15 bases sitting between them. CDR3 length: 13 residues. The V gene's germline CDR1 is SQVTM and CDR2 ANQGSEA. As DNA, the CDR3 is TGCAGCGTTGAAGGGTCCGGGGGGGCCCAAGCTTTCTTT. Translated, it gives CSVEGSGGAQAFF.

This sequence joins TRBV6-2 or TRBV6-3 and TRBJ2-4; D may be TRBD1 (6 bases). This CDR3 spans 19 amino acids. The germline gives CDR1 MNHEY, CDR2 SVGEGT. With 2 bases removed from V and 0 bases from J, the gap between germline ends came to 20 bases. The CDR3 DNA reads as TGTGCCAGCAGTTACAACTGGGGACAACAGTTCCTAGCCAAAAACATTCAGTACTTC. It encodes CASSYNWGQQFLAKNIQYF.

In its sample, this clonotype was seen many times. The chain carries TRBV14 and TRBJ2-3; TRBD1 matches 9 bases. The CDR3 contains 14 residues. The J segment lost 6 bases and the V segment lost 4 bases, leaving 5 bases of the junction unmatched. Germline CDR1 and CDR2: SGHDN and FVKESK. CDR3 in DNA: TGTGCCAGCAGCCCCAGGACAGGGGCGGATACGCAGTATTTT. It codes for CASSPRTGADTQYF.

There are a few counts of this clonotype. The V call is TRBV2, the J call TRBJ1-4; TRBD1 aligns across 9 bases. The CDR3 is 16 residues long. Germline trimming cut 5 bases from V and 3 bases from J; bases unmatched to any gene: 7. In germline, CDR1 is SNHLY, CDR2 FYNNEI. CDR3 in DNA: TGTGCCAGCAGTCAACAGGGGGCGCGGGCTAATGAAAAACTGTTTTTT. As protein: CASSQQGARANEKLFF.

This clonotype was seen repeatedly, ten times or more. The rearrangement links TRBV3-1 to TRBJ2-1, with TRBD2 identical over 8 bases. V shed 4 bases and J 5 bases; nucleotides not matched to a gene: 4. Germline CDR1 and CDR2: LGHDT and YNNKEL (reference sequence). CDR3 length equals 14 residues. Here the CDR3 DNA reads TGTGCCAGCAGCCTAGCGGGGCCCGACAATGAGCAGTTCTTC. Amino acid sequence: CASSLAGPDNEQFF.

The CDR3 sequence is CASSQLQGRANSPLHF. The CDR3 DNA sequence: TGTGCCAGCAGCCAATTACAGGGCCGAGCGAATTCACCCCTCCACTTT. V and J are TRBV14 and TRBJ1-6; TRBD1 is a possible D gene (6 bases). Germline V lookup: CDR1 SGHDN, CDR2 FVKESK. The CDR3 is 16 residues long. V was pared by 2 bases and J by 7 bases, with 15 bases between.

The chain carries TRBV5-1 and TRBJ1-2, with D unclear. V lost 0 bases and J 6 bases, leaving 18 bases between the germline ends. This CDR3 has 16 residues. The germline gives CDR1 SGHRS, CDR2 YFSETQ. In DNA form, the CDR3 reads TGCGCCAGCAGCTTGGATGATCTATTCTACAAAGATGGCTACACCTTC. This encodes CASSLDDLFYKDGYTF.

The table lists this clonotype with many counts. This chain uses TRBV12-3 or TRBV12-4 with TRBJ1-5; possibly TRBD1 for D (6 bases). With 5 bases removed from V and 0 bases from J, the gap between germline ends came to 14 bases. The CDR3 is 16 amino acids. CDR3 DNA sequence: TGTGCCAGCAGTCCTCTTGGGGGGCATAGCAATCAGCCCCAGCATTTT. This sequence encodes CASSPLGGHSNQPQHF.

This clonotype was seen many times. This chain links TRBV7-2 with TRBJ2-3; D is uncertain. The CDR3 contains 12 residues. Trimming took 3 bases from V and 14 from J, leaving 15 bases between them. Germline CDR1 SGHTA, CDR2 FQGNSA. CDR3 region: CASSFPRSSGYF. CDR3 coding DNA: TGTGCCAGCAGCTTTCCAAGGTCTTCGGGGTATTTT.

A few counts support this clonotype. The chain joins TRBV7-2 to TRBJ1-1; D not certain. Germline loops: CDR1 SGHTA, CDR2 FQGNSA. This CDR3 comprises 13 residues. V lost 1 base, J lost 5 bases, and 8 bases lay in between. CDR3 sequence: CASSLGDVTEAFF. CDR3 in DNA: TGTGCCAGCAGCTTAGGGGATGTTACTGAAGCTTTCTTT.

The V and J genes are TRBV7-2 and TRBJ2-3, with a tentative D call TRBD2 (5 bases). V lost 1 base, J lost 2 bases, and 10 bases lay in between. The germline V gene encodes CDR1 SGHTA and CDR2 FQGNSA. The CDR3 has 15 amino acids. CDR3 sequence reads: CASSLGTGFTDTQYF. The CDR3, as DNA: TGTGCCAGCAGCTTAGGAACGGGATTCACAGATACGCAGTATTTT.

This clonotype was found a few times. V usage is TRBV5-6 and J usage is TRBJ1-2, with 7 positions matching TRBD1. This CDR3 is 19 amino acids long. Germline CDR1 is SGHDT and CDR2 is YYEEEE. The J segment lost 4 bases and the V segment lost 3 bases, leaving 21 bases of the junction unmatched. The CDR3 loop reads CASSSWGKRLTGTVYGYTF. CDR3 coding DNA: TGTGCCAGCAGCTCGTGGGGAAAACGACTGACAGGGACGGTCTATGGCTACACCTTC. Full variable domain (remainder filled in from reference TRBV5-6 and TRBJ1-2): DAGVTQSPTHLIKTRGQQVTLRCSPKSGHDTVSWYQQALGQGPQFIFQYYEEEERQRGNFPDRFSGHQFPNYSSELNVNALLLGDSALYLCASSSWGKRLTGTVYGYTFGSGTRLTVV.

This clonotype was seen a few times. V and J are TRBV4-1 and TRBJ2-6; perhaps TRBD1 as D (5 bases). Germline assignment: CDR1 MGHRA and CDR2 YSYEKL. Trimming removed 1 base from V and 5 bases from J, with 12 bases in between. The CDR3 is 16 amino acids. The CDR3 DNA is TGCGCCAGCAGCCAAGTAGGGGCCGCCCGGGCCAACGTCCTGACTTTC. Translating it yields CASSQVGAARANVLTF.

The chain uses TRBV6-5 and TRBJ1-1; D is possibly TRBD1 (5 bases). The germline V gene encodes CDR1 MNHEY and CDR2 SVGAGI. Trimming cost V 2 bases and J 2 bases, with 12 bases left between them. This CDR3 spans 15 amino acids. CDR3 loop: CASSYVGASNTEAFF. CDR3 nucleotides: TGTGCCAGCAGTTACGTTGGGGCGTCCAACACTGAAGCTTTCTTT.

This clonotype was seen repeatedly, ten times or more. This chain links TRBV6-2 or TRBV6-3 with TRBJ2-2, with 10 bases fitting TRBD2. The V gene's germline CDR1 is MNHEY and CDR2 SVGEGT. The CDR3 is 17 amino acids. V lost 6 bases to trimming and J lost 3 bases; unmatched junction nucleotides: 10. The CDR3 loop is CASSRPGLASHTGELFF. The CDR3 DNA follows: TGTGCCAGCAGCCGTCCGGGACTAGCGAGTCACACCGGGGAGCTGTTTTTT.

The rearrangement uses TRBV4-1 and TRBJ1-4, with no clear D. This CDR3 comprises 13 residues. Trimming left V 0 bases short and J 10 bases short, with 9 bases between. Germline values: CDR1 MGHRA, CDR2 YSYEKL. CDR3 DNA sequence: TGCGCCAGCAGCCAAGAAGGGCGCCGAAAACTGTTTTTT. Its protein product is CASSQEGRRKLFF.

This clonotype has a count of ten or more. The rearrangement links TRBV11-1 to TRBJ2-4; weak D call: TRBD2 (5 bases). This CDR3 has 14 amino acids. Germline V gives CDR1 SGHAT, CDR2 FQDESV (reference sequence). V lost 5 bases, J lost 4 bases, and 12 bases lay in between. CDR3 loop: CASSTRDAKNIQYF. CDR3 nucleotides: TGTGCCAGCAGCACCCGGGATGCAAAAAACATTCAGTACTTC.

In its sample, this clonotype was seen a few times. The rearrangement joins TRBV29-1 to TRBJ2-1; 7 bases match TRBD2. The V and J ends lost 1 base and 0 bases, in that order; junction bases with no gene match: 3. Germline V gene data show CDR1 as SQVTM and CDR2 as ANQGSEA. The CDR3 spans 15 residues. The CDR3 DNA sequence: TGCAGCGTTGAAGTGCGGGGGAGCTCCTACAATGAGCAGTTCTTC. Its translation is CSVEVRGSSYNEQFF.

This clonotype was counted a few times. The chain couples TRBV4-2 to TRBJ2-7; perhaps D is TRBD1 or TRBD2 (5 bases each). V was shortened by 4 bases and J by 3 bases, with 16 bases between the two germline ends. The CDR3 extends over 15 amino acids. Germline loops: CDR1 LGHNA, CDR2 YNFKEQ. The CDR3 DNA sequence: TGTGCCAGCAGCCTCCGGGAACTGGGGGACTACGAGCAGTACTTC. Translating gives CASSLRELGDYEQYF.

This clonotype was detected a few times. The chain is built from TRBV28 and TRBJ1-1; maybe TRBD1 (5 bases). V was shortened by 2 bases and J by 9 bases, with 19 bases between the two germline ends. CDR1 and CDR2 from the germline V gene are MDHEN and SYDVKM. The CDR3 has 15 amino acids. DNA for the CDR3: TGTGCCAGCAGTTTAGCTGCGCGAGAAACAGGAAAAGCTTTCTTT. This encodes CASSLAARETGKAFF.

This clonotype occurred a few times. The genes are TRBV5-6 and TRBJ2-5; D is possibly TRBD1 (6 bases). The CDR3 length is 15 residues. The germline V and J ends were trimmed by 3 bases and 1 base, with 13 bases remaining between them. The germline V gene encodes CDR1 SGHDT and CDR2 YYEEEE. CDR3 amino acids: CASSSAPGAQETQYF. In DNA form, the CDR3 reads TGTGCCAGCAGCTCAGCCCCAGGGGCCCAAGAGACCCAGTACTTC. Combining the CDR3 with reference TRBV5-6 and TRBJ2-5 gives the whole variable domain DAGVTQSPTHLIKTRGQQVTLRCSPKSGHDTVSWYQQALGQGPQFIFQYYEEEERQRGNFPDRFSGHQFPNYSSELNVNALLLGDSALYLCASSSAPGAQETQYFGPGTRLLVL.

The chain couples TRBV3-1 to TRBJ2-5; no reliable D call. The V gene lost 2 bases and the J gene lost 5 bases, with 12 bases spanning the gap. CDR3 size: 14 residues. CDR1 and CDR2 from the germline V gene are LGHDT and YNNKEL (reference sequence). The CDR3 region has the DNA TGTGCCAGCAGCCAACAGACTCAGGTCGAGACCCAGTACTTC. Translation gives CASSQQTQVETQYF.